This T cell receptor (beta chain) was sequenced during a study of human T cells and chemical hapten exposure. Stated time point: patch test 1, 2 weeks after DPC sensitization. The sample's treatment: therapeutic diphenylcyclopropenone sensitization with weekly scalp DPC. Study-wide results and caveats: Having alopecia, donors may respond immunologically unlike healthy people.

The V end was cut by 6 bases, the J end by 15 bases, with 18 bases between. CDR3 length: 12 amino acids. Per germline, CDR1 MNHEY and CDR2 SVGEGT. This clonotype has only a few counts. Its antigen is still unknown. As originally analysed: With a range of about 23,224 to 700,000, the median per sample was roughly 95,000 TCRs. TCRdb reprocessed the RACE reads with MiXCR, giving one entry per CDR3 protein. TCRdb assigned the V and J calls; the authors' analysis was not used. The sample holds 79,000 or so distinct CDR3 sequences, 32% seen once. The sequence derives from a middle-aged man with alopecia areata. Some clones in this sample may be carry-over from other donors' samples. V is TRBV6-2 or TRBV6-3 and J is TRBJ2-1; D is tentatively TRBD1 or TRBD2 (5 bases each). Sequencing used whole blood, obtained in connection with sensitization to the hapten diphenylcyclopropenone (DPC). The CDR3 sequence is CASSRGPAPPFF. The CDR3 DNA follows: TGTGCCAGCAGCCGGGGACCAGCCCCTCCGTTCTTC.